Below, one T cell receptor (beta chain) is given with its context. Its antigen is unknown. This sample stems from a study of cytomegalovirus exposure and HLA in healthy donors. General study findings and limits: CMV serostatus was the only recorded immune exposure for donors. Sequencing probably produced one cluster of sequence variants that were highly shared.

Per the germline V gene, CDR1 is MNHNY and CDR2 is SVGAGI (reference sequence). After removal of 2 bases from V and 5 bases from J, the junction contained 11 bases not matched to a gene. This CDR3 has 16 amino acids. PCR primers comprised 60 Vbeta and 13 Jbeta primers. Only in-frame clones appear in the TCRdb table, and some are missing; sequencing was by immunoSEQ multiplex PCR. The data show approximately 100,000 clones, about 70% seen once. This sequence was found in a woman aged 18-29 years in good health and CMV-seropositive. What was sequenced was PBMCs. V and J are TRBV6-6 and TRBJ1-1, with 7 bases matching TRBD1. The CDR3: CASSYGDSAGGTEAFF. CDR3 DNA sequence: TGTGCCAGCAGTTACGGCGATTCGGCAGGGGGGACTGAAGCTTTCTTT.